The 21 T cell receptor beta chains listed next were all sequenced from one sample in a study of shared T cell receptors in the human thymus. The repertoire was sequenced with immunoSEQ multiplex PCR; TCRdb's copy has only in-frame clones and lacks some. The sample consists of almost 550,000 clones, around 78% of them appearing once. The same specimen was also included in a second study, on human thymus T cells.

Input material: thymocytes. The receptors originated from a boy under three years old with a congenital heart defect.

The rearrangement links TRBV4-3 to TRBJ2-3, with TRBD1 as a possible D gene (6 bases). This CDR3 comprises 17 residues. CDR1 is LGHNA, CDR2 YSLEER, per germline. The V and J ends lost 5 bases and 0 bases respectively, with 18 bases between them. CDR3 DNA sequence: TGCGCCAGCAGCTTAAGGGAACAGGGTGGGAGCACAGATACGCAGTATTTT. Its protein product is CASSLREQGGSTDTQYF.

The table lists this clone with a few counts. The CDR3 bases are TGTGCCACCCTCATGGGCGCCCCGGCTTTCTTT. Protein: CATLMGAPAFF. J is TRBJ1-1 and V is TRBV19; D is uncertain. The V and J ends lost 10 bases and 11 bases respectively, with 17 bases between them. Germline V gives CDR1 LNHDA, CDR2 SQIVND (reference sequence). The CDR3 runs 11 residues.

This clone was detected only once. This chain's CDR3 is CASSQGTVNLQETQYF. The CDR3 region has the DNA TGTGCCAGCAGCCAAGGGACAGTGAACTTGCAAGAGACCCAGTACTTC. V gene TRBV2 combines with J gene TRBJ2-5; 7 positions match TRBD1. CDR1 is SNHLY and CDR2 is FYNNEI in the germline V gene. Unmatched junction bases numbered 12, after V lost 6 bases and J lost 2 bases. The CDR3 contains 16 residues.

The rearrangement uses TRBV10-3 and TRBJ2-3; possibly TRBD2 for D (5 bases). Trimming shortened V by 6 bases and J by 1 base, and 14 bases separated the two germline ends. The CDR3 loop spans 15 amino acids. Germline CDR1 ENHRY, CDR2 SYGVKD. As DNA, the CDR3 is TGTGCCATCAGGACTACACCCAAGGGCACAGATACGCAGTATTTT. Protein sequence: CAIRTTPKGTDTQYF.

The chain has TRBV10-2 and TRBJ2-1; 7 bases agree with TRBD2. CDR3 length equals 16 residues. V shed 2 bases and J 8 bases; nucleotides not matched to a gene: 12. Looked up from germline, CDR1 is WSHSY and CDR2 is SAAADI. CDR3 coding DNA: TGCGCCAGCAGTGAGAGAGGAGCTAGCGGCCAGCATGAGCAGTTCTTC. This encodes CASSERGASGQHEQFF.

The rearrangement links TRBV25-1 to TRBJ2-5, with D perhaps TRBD1 (6 bases). Germline V gives CDR1 MGHDK, CDR2 SYGVNS. The CDR3 length is 14 residues. Trimming shortened V by 6 bases and J by 0 bases, and 11 bases separated the two germline ends. The CDR3: CASSPTGHQETQYF. CDR3 in DNA: TGTGCCAGCAGCCCGACAGGACACCAAGAGACCCAGTACTTC.

The chain employs TRBV28 and TRBJ2-5, with 7 positions matching TRBD1. The better agreement between TRBJ2-7 and the DNA end casts doubt on the J call. The CDR3 is made up of 14 amino acids. Germline lookup yields CDR1 MDHEN and CDR2 SYDVKM. In nucleotides, the CDR3 is TGTGCCAGCAGTGTAGACAGGGCCTCCTACGAGCAGTACTTC. Its protein is CASSVDRASYEQYF.

The J gene is TRBJ2-2, the V gene TRBV7-8; 12 nucleotides align to TRBD2. The germline V gene has CDR1 SGHVS and CDR2 FQNEAQ. This CDR3 has 17 amino acids. J gave up 5 bases and V 4 bases, and 8 bases lay outside the gene matches. The CDR3 region is CASSSLTSGSGTGELFF. The CDR3 DNA reads TGTGCCAGCAGCTCCCTGACTAGCGGGAGCGGAACCGGGGAGCTGTTTTTT.

This clone showed up just once. V and J are TRBV15 and TRBJ2-2; D uncertain. The CDR3 spans 15 residues. From germline, CDR1 is LNHNV and CDR2 YYDKDF (reference sequence). V lost 1 base and J lost 4, with 10 bases in between. CDR3 nucleotides: TGTGCCACCAGCAGAGGGAACTACCTCACCGGGGAGCTGTTTTTT. Translated: CATSRGNYLTGELFF.

This chain links TRBV7-9 with TRBJ2-7; no clear D. CDR1 SEHNR and CDR2 FQNEAQ come from the germline V gene (reference sequence). This CDR3 has 14 residues. V lost 4 bases to trimming and J lost 0 bases, with 10 bases between them. The CDR3 region has the DNA TGTGCCAGCAGCTCCTACAGCAACTCCTACGAGCAGTACTTC. Its translation: CASSSYSNSYEQYF.

This chain connects TRBV4-1 to TRBJ1-4, with D tentatively TRBD1 (5 bases). Germline-derived CDR1 and CDR2 are MGHRA and YSYEKL. The CDR3 loop spans 16 amino acids. Trimming removed 3 bases from V and 4 bases from J, with 15 bases in between. DNA of the CDR3: TGCGCCAGCAGCCACCCTACAGGTTGGGATAATGAAAAACTGTTTTTT. The encoded protein is CASSHPTGWDNEKLFF.

The V gene is TRBV5-5, the J gene TRBJ2-3; 12 nucleotides align to TRBD2. CDR3 length: 15 residues. V dropped 4 bases and J dropped 4; count of bases not matched to a gene: 4. Per germline, CDR1 SGHKS and CDR2 YYEKEE (reference sequence). The DNA of the CDR3 is TGTGCCAGCAGCGTACCTAGCGGGAGGGCAGATACGCAGTATTTT. Amino acid sequence: CASSVPSGRADTQYF.

This CDR3 is CASSLDGEKGYTF. DNA for the CDR3: TGTGCCAGCAGCTTGGACGGGGAGAAGGGCTACACCTTC. This chain connects TRBV5-6 to TRBJ1-2; D gene unclear. Germline V gene data show CDR1 as SGHDT and CDR2 as YYEEEE. The CDR3 totals 13 residues. V gave up 0 bases and J gave up 8 bases, with 11 bases separating them. Looking up the rest from reference TRBV5-6 and TRBJ1-2 gives the full variable domain: DAGVTQSPTHLIKTRGQQVTLRCSPKSGHDTVSWYQQALGQGPQFIFQYYEEEERQRGNFPDRFSGHQFPNYSSELNVNALLLGDSALYLCASSLDGEKGYTFGSGTRLTVV.

The rearrangement uses TRBV4-3 and TRBJ2-1; the match to TRBD2 covers 10 bases. Germline-derived CDR1 and CDR2 are LGHNA and YSLEER. The junction had 18 bases not matched to a gene; V was cut back by 4 bases and J by 6 bases. This CDR3 is 19 amino acids long. The CDR3 protein is CASSPQRAGGGPKANEQFF. As DNA, the CDR3 is TGCGCCAGCAGCCCCCAACGAGCGGGAGGGGGCCCCAAAGCCAATGAGCAGTTCTTC.

The genes are TRBV10-3 and TRBJ1-1; 8 bases match TRBD1. The CDR3 runs to 11 residues. Unmatched junction bases numbered 4, after V lost 6 bases and J lost 10 bases. Germline CDR1 is ENHRY and CDR2 is SYGVKD. The CDR3 sequence: CAIRADRGAFF. The CDR3 coding sequence is TGTGCCATCAGAGCCGACAGGGGAGCTTTCTTT.

The chain couples TRBV4-3 to TRBJ2-1, with TRBD2 matching over 16 bases. Germline V CDR1 and CDR2: LGHNA, YSLEER. The CDR3 sequence is 18 residues long. After removal of 3 bases from V and 4 bases from J, the junction contained 6 bases not matched to a gene. The DNA of the CDR3 is TGCGCCAGCAGCCAGTCCCCGGGACTAGCGGGAGGGTACAATGAGCAGTTCTTC. Protein: CASSQSPGLAGGYNEQFF.

The chain has TRBV4-3 and TRBJ2-7; tentative D call: TRBD1 (6 bases). Trimming shortened V by 5 bases and J by 3 bases, and 26 bases separated the two germline ends. CDR1 is LGHNA, CDR2 YSLEER, per germline. The CDR3 loop spans 18 amino acids. CDR3 sequence: CASSSHFPRQDTDYEQYF. For the CDR3, the DNA is TGCGCCAGCAGCTCCCATTTCCCTCGACAGGATACTGACTACGAGCAGTACTTC.

The chain is built from TRBV2 and TRBJ2-7; possibly TRBD2 for D (5 bases). Between the trimmed V and J ends, which lost 6 bases and 6 bases, there was a span of 27 bases. CDR3 length: 17 residues. Germline V gene sequence: CDR1 SNHLY, CDR2 FYNNEI. The CDR3, as DNA: TGTGCCAGCAGCTCATCACCGGAGGTTCCCGAAACTGGCGAGCAGTACTTC. It translates to CASSSSPEVPETGEQYF.

The CDR3 sequence is CASSQESRRSYNEQFF. The CDR3 DNA sequence: TGCGCCAGCAGCCAAGAATCGCGCCGCTCCTACAATGAGCAGTTCTTC. This chain joins TRBV4-3 and TRBJ2-1; D ambiguous. Germline CDR1 reads LGHNA; CDR2 reads YSLEER. The germline V and J ends were trimmed by 0 bases and 0 bases, with 9 bases remaining between them. The CDR3 runs to 16 residues.

V is TRBV6-1 and J is TRBJ1-5; no reliable D call. Trimming took off 1 base at V and 1 base at J, with 17 bases between the two ends. Germline CDR1 is MNHNS and CDR2 is SASEGT. This CDR3 is built from 18 residues. The DNA for the CDR3 is TGTGCCAGCAGTGAAGACACCCCTGGCGGTTACAGCAATCAGCCCCAGCATTTT. Translated, it gives CASSEDTPGGYSNQPQHF.

The rearrangement uses TRBV6-1 and TRBJ2-3; 7 bases match TRBD1. The V segment lost 0 bases and the J segment 1 base; nucleotides outside the gene matches: 7. The CDR3 length is 17 residues. Germline assignment: CDR1 MNHNS and CDR2 SASEGT. The CDR3 region is CASSEAARDSGTDTQYF. For the CDR3, the DNA is TGTGCCAGCAGTGAAGCCGCCCGGGACAGCGGCACAGATACGCAGTATTTT.